This section outlines one T cell receptor (beta chain) sequence together with its context. Its target is unknown. Germline V gene sequence: CDR1 LNHNV, CDR2 YYDKDF (reference sequence). J gave up 2 bases and V 1 base, and 4 bases lay outside the gene matches. The CDR3 covers 15 residues. The data originate from a study of cytomegalovirus exposure and HLA in healthy donors. Study-wide background: In a previous analysis, 110 million or so unique TCR beta sequences were found from some 200 million T cells.

Both 60 Vbeta primers and 13 Jbeta primers went into the PCR. Clones were sequenced by immunoSEQ multiplex PCR, and TCRdb holds only the in-frame ones, with some missing. The table includes 85,000 to 130,000 clones, 65% to 75% detected once. Whole-study results and caveats: In an earlier analysis, most TCR beta V segments were productive about 87% or about 30% of the time. No immune exposure information besides CMV serostatus was available.

Sequencing was done on a sample of PBMCs. The source is a female donor in good health and CMV-seronegative. This chain links TRBV15 with TRBJ2-5; TRBD1 matches 7 bases. The DNA of the CDR3 is TGTGCCACCAGCAGAGGGGGGACAGCTCAAGAGACCCAGTACTTC. Amino acid sequence: CATSRGGTAQETQYF.